A selection of T cell receptor beta chains follows, all from one sample in a study of cytomegalovirus exposure and HLA in healthy donors. Data came from immunoSEQ multiplex PCR; TCRdb stores just in-frame clones and leaves some out. This sample has 100,000 or so clones, with around 74% found just once. The sample comprised PBMCs. The receptor set was obtained from a woman in her thirties or forties in good health and CMV-seronegative. Both conserved end residues are part of each CDR3. Fields, in order: V gene, D gene, CDR3 length, J gene, clone size, CDR3 DNA, CDR3 protein. D genes are given only for firm matches. Where a row states a size, it is once, few, many or the class of an expanded clone; other rows omit it.

TRBV7-9,TRBD1,13,TRBJ2-7,.,TGTGCCAGCAGCTTTGCAGGGGGCTACGAGCAGTACTTC,CASSFAGGYEQYF
TRBV6-5,TRBD2,14,TRBJ2-1,.,TGTGCCAGCAGTCATCGGGGGGACGCCCGGGAGCAGTTCTTC,CASSHRGDAREQFF
TRBV2,TRBD1,15,TRBJ2-7,.,TGTGCCAGCAGTGAATCTAGGGACAGGTCCTACGAGCAGTACTTC,CASSESRDRSYEQYF
TRBV7-9,.,12,TRBJ1-5,.,TGTGCCAGCAGCTTACGGGGTCAGCCCCAGCATTTT,CASSLRGQPQHF
TRBV18,TRBD2,14,TRBJ2-5,.,TGTGCCAGCTCAGTGGGACTAGTCCAAGAGACCCAGTACTTC,CASSVGLVQETQYF
TRBV2,TRBD1,15,TRBJ2-7,.,TGTGCCAGCAGTCAAGGACAGGGCGGAACCTACGAGCAGTACTTC,CASSQGQGGTYEQYF
TRBV27,.,12,TRBJ2-7,.,TGTGCCAGCAGTTGGCCTGGGGGGGAGCAGTACTTC,CASSWPGGEQYF
TRBV9,TRBD1,14,TRBJ2-7,once,TGTGCCAGCAGCGAGACAGGGACCACCTACGAGCAGTACTTC,CASSETGTTYEQYF
TRBV5-1,.,18,TRBJ1-3,.,TGCGCCAGCAGCTTGGCCCCGCCCGGGACTATCTCTGGAAACACCATATATTTT,CASSLAPPGTISGNTIYF
TRBV7-6,.,15,TRBJ1-1,.,TGTGCCAGCAGCTTAGTTGTAGCTGCGAACACTGAAGCTTTCTTT,CASSLVVAANTEAFF
TRBV6-1,TRBD1,12,TRBJ2-7,.,TGTGCCAGCAGTTCACAGGGGTACGAGCAGTACTTC,CASSSQGYEQYF
TRBV11-3,.,16,TRBJ2-5,.,TGTGCCAGCAGCTTAGGGGGCCAGGGCCGGTCGGAGACCCAGTACTTC,CASSLGGQGRSETQYF
TRBV7-9,TRBD1,15,TRBJ1-5,.,TGTTCCAGCAGTGAACAGGGGGCTGGCAATCAGCCCCAGCATTTT,CSSSEQGAGNQPQHF
TRBV6-1,.,14,TRBJ2-7,.,TGTGCCAGCAGTTTGACAGGTCCCTCCTACGAGCAGTACTTC,CASSLTGPSYEQYF
TRBV27,TRBD2,16,TRBJ2-7,.,TGTGCCAGCAGTTTATCGAACACGGGACTAGCCTACGAGCAGTACTTC,CASSLSNTGLAYEQYF
TRBV5-6,TRBD1,17,TRBJ1-6,.,TGTGCCAGCAGCCGGCTTCGGGACAGCTCTTATAATTCACCCCTCCACTTT,CASSRLRDSSYNSPLHF
TRBV28,TRBD2,16,TRBJ2-2,.,TGTGCCAGCAGTCTCGGGACTAGCGGGATAACCGGGGAGCTGTTTTTT,CASSLGTSGITGELFF
TRBV5-1,.,15,TRBJ2-3,.,TGCGCCAGCACCGCCGGGAGCCCTGCCAAAGATACGCAGTATTTT,CASTAGSPAKDTQYF
TRBV7-3,TRBD2,15,TRBJ2-3,.,TGTGCCAGCAGCTTTTTAGCGGGGGGAGCAGATACGCAGTATTTT,CASSFLAGGADTQYF
TRBV9,TRBD1,16,TRBJ2-1,once,TGTGCCAGCAGCTCAAGACAGGGGGTGGTAGACAATGAGCAGTTCTTC,CASSSRQGVVDNEQFF
TRBV6-6,TRBD1,16,TRBJ1-2,.,TGTGCCAGCACCGCACTTGGACAGGGAAGTAATCTTGGCTACACCTTC,CASTALGQGSNLGYTF
TRBV18,.,15,TRBJ2-2,once,TGTGCCAGCTCACCAATCACAGCGAACACCGGGGAGCTGTTTTTT,CASSPITANTGELFF
TRBV5-5,TRBD1,15,TRBJ2-3,.,TGTGCCAGCAGCTCGGGGACAGGGAGGACAGATACGCAGTATTTT,CASSSGTGRTDTQYF
TRBV7-9,TRBD1,13,TRBJ2-1,.,TGTTCCAGCAGCATGGGACAGTACAATGAGCAGTTCTTC,CSSSMGQYNEQFF
TRBV30,TRBD2,16,TRBJ2-5,.,TGTGCCTGGAGTGTAGAGCGGACTAGCGGGAGAGAGACCCAGTACTTC,CAWSVERTSGRETQYF
TRBV2,.,12,TRBJ2-7,.,TGTGCCAGCAGGACACATGCCTACGAGCAGTACTTC,CASRTHAYEQYF
TRBV7-9,.,15,TRBJ1-3,.,TGTGCCAGCAGGTCGGGACACAACCCTGGAAACACCATATATTTT,CASRSGHNPGNTIYF
TRBV11-1,TRBD2,14,TRBJ2-7,.,TGTGCCAGCAGCCTGACTAGCGGGAGCTACGAGCAGTACTTC,CASSLTSGSYEQYF
TRBV7-9,.,16,TRBJ1-2,.,TGTTCCAGCAGCTCGGGCCACAGGGTCCCCTACTATGGCTACACCTTC,CSSSSGHRVPYYGYTF
TRBV6-5,TRBD2,15,TRBJ2-2,.,TGTGCCAGCAGTTTCCCGGGAGGGTACACCGGGGAGCTGTTTTTT,CASSFPGGYTGELFF
TRBV10-3,TRBD2,15,TRBJ2-1,.,TGTGCCATCAGTGAGATAGCGGGAGGTGGGAATGAGCAGTTCTTC,CAISEIAGGGNEQFF
TRBV19,.,13,TRBJ2-1,.,TGTGCCAGTACCAGCACTCTAGCCAATGAGCAGTTCTTC,CASTSTLANEQFF
TRBV12-5,.,21,TRBJ2-7,.,TGTGCTAGTGACCAGAGGTCGGTCCGCACCAAGAACGTTACATCCCACTACGAGCAGTACTTC,CASDQRSVRTKNVTSHYEQYF
TRBV11-2,TRBD1,18,TRBJ2-7,few,TGTGCCAGCAGCCTAACATTCTCCGGACAGGCCCTCTCCTACGAGCAGTACTTC,CASSLTFSGQALSYEQYF
TRBV2,TRBD2,15,TRBJ2-7,once,TGTGCCAGCAGCCTATCGGGGGGGAGCTCCTACGAGCAGTACTTC,CASSLSGGSSYEQYF
TRBV27,.,19,TRBJ2-7,once,TGTGCCAGCAGTTTATCGATCTTGGATCCTAGGAACGTTGGTTTGGAGCAGTACTTC,CASSLSILDPRNVGLEQYF
TRBV5-4,TRBD2,16,TRBJ2-3,.,TGTGCCAGCAGCTACCCGCCTAGCGGGAGTTCCGATACGCAGTATTTT,CASSYPPSGSSDTQYF
TRBV9,TRBD2,15,TRBJ2-1,.,TGTGCCAGCAGCGTAGGGACTAGCGCTTACAATGAGCAGTTCTTC,CASSVGTSAYNEQFF
TRBV28,TRBD2,18,TRBJ2-7,.,TGTGCCAGCAGTTCACTGAGGGGGACTAGCGGGAGGGCAGGGGAGCAGTACTTC,CASSSLRGTSGRAGEQYF
TRBV7-9,.,15,TRBJ1-1,.,TGTGCCAGCAGCCTAATGTGGGGAGGGACCACTGAAGCTTTCTTT,CASSLMWGGTTEAFF
TRBV6-1,.,15,TRBJ2-1,.,TGTGCCAGCACCGCGGGAAGGGGCCCCTACAATGAGCAGTTCTTC,CASTAGRGPYNEQFF
TRBV1,.,14,TRBJ2-3,.,TGCACCAGCCACGACAGGGTTCCTACAGATACGCAGTATTTT,CTSHDRVPTDTQYF
TRBV14,TRBD2,14,TRBJ2-2,.,TGTGCCAGCAACACGGGACTAGGAACCGGGGAGCTGTTTTTT,CASNTGLGTGELFF
TRBV27,.,14,TRBJ2-4,.,TGTGCCAGCAGTTTGGACGGACAGTTAAACATTCAGTACTTC,CASSLDGQLNIQYF
TRBV7-9,TRBD2,12,TRBJ2-1,.,TGTGCCAGCAGCTTAAAGGCGGGAGATCAGTTCTTC,CASSLKAGDQFF
TRBV11-2,.,12,TRBJ2-4,.,TGTGCCAGCAGCCCGGGACTAAACATTCAGTACTTC,CASSPGLNIQYF
TRBV9,TRBD2,16,TRBJ2-3,.,TGTGCCAGCAGCGTAGGCCGACTAGCGGGCACAGATACGCAGTATTTT,CASSVGRLAGTDTQYF
TRBV30,TRBD2,17,TRBJ2-1,.,TGTGCCTGGAGTGTTTGGCTAGCGGGTCTCTCCTACAATGAGCAGTTCTTC,CAWSVWLAGLSYNEQFF
TRBV4-1,.,15,TRBJ2-5,.,TGCGCCAGCAGCCAAGGAATCGGCAGGGGAGAGACCCAGTACTTC,CASSQGIGRGETQYF